A selection of T cell receptor beta chains follows, all from one sample in a study of PD-1 blockade in classical Hodgkin lymphoma. The table came from immunoSEQ multiplex PCR; TCRdb's copy has only in-frame clones and leaves some out. The table shows fewer than 25,000 clones, with less than 80% occurring only once. The specimen comprised peripheral blood mononuclear cells (PBMCs), sampled at baseline. The receptors were sampled from a human donor with classical Hodgkin lymphoma. Each CDR3 is given with its conserved first and last residue. D genes are given only for firm matches. The listing skips clone size in some rows; elsewhere it reads once, few, many or a size class.

abundance,j_gene,v_gene,d_gene,CDR3aa,CDR3nt
-,TRBJ2-1,TRBV11-3,TRBD2,CASSFATSGTDEQFF,TGTGCCAGCAGCTTCGCGACTAGCGGGACGGATGAGCAGTTCTTC
-,TRBJ2-3,TRBV9,TRBD2,CASSAQAGGTDTQYF,TGTGCCAGCAGCGCCCAGGCGGGGGGCACAGATACGCAGTATTTT
-,TRBJ2-2,TRBV7-3,-,CASSSTSSGPNTGELFF,TGTGCCAGCAGCTCGACGAGTAGCGGACCGAACACCGGGGAGCTGTTTTTT
-,TRBJ1-2,TRBV7-2,-,CASSSSGTNTGYTF,TGTGCCAGCAGCTCTTCCGGGACAAACACGGGCTACACCTTC
once,TRBJ1-1,TRBV5-6,TRBD1,CASSRRTGGSTEAFF,TGTGCCAGCAGCAGAAGGACAGGGGGCTCCACTGAAGCTTTCTTT
-,TRBJ2-2,TRBV14,TRBD1,CASYRSGQGWPGELFF,TGTGCCAGCTACCGATCCGGACAGGGGTGGCCCGGGGAGCTGTTTTTT
-,TRBJ1-1,TRBV11-3,-,CASRRGNTEAFF,TGTGCCAGCAGGCGGGGGAACACTGAAGCTTTCTTT
-,TRBJ2-1,TRBV4-3,TRBD2,CASSQDLAGGPRFDEQFF,TGCGCCAGCAGCCAAGATCTAGCGGGGGGTCCACGGTTTGATGAGCAGTTCTTC
-,TRBJ1-6,TRBV7-2,TRBD1,CASSFGQGAVSPLHF,TGTGCCAGCAGCTTTGGACAGGGGGCCGTATCACCCCTCCACTTT
-,TRBJ2-3,TRBV9,TRBD2,CASSQMGTSSDTQYF,TGTGCCAGCAGCCAAATGGGGACTAGCTCAGATACGCAGTATTTT
-,TRBJ2-2,TRBV2,-,CASTQGGELFF,TGTGCCAGCACCCAGGGCGGGGAGCTGTTTTTT
-,TRBJ1-1,TRBV18,-,CASSPSGRAEAFF,TGTGCCAGCTCACCATCAGGGAGGGCTGAAGCTTTCTTT
few,TRBJ1-3,TRBV29-1,-,CSVFTASGNTIYF,TGCAGCGTTTTTACAGCCTCTGGAAACACCATATATTTT
-,TRBJ1-1,TRBV12-5,TRBD1,CASGSTGGTEAFF,TGTGCTAGTGGTTCAACAGGGGGGACTGAAGCTTTCTTT
-,TRBJ2-1,TRBV28,TRBD2,CASSLTSARRREQFF,TGTGCCAGCAGTTTAACTAGCGCACGCCGGCGGGAGCAGTTCTTC
once,TRBJ2-7,TRBV5-6,TRBD1,CASSIGQGNPYEQYF,TGTGCCAGCAGCATAGGACAGGGAAACCCCTACGAGCAGTACTTC
-,TRBJ2-5,TRBV5-1,-,CASSIRGGGQETQYF,TGCGCCAGCAGTATCAGGGGCGGGGGCCAAGAGACCCAGTACTTC
-,TRBJ1-5,TRBV27,-,CASRPRDIGNQPQHF,TGTGCCAGCAGGCCCCGGGACATAGGCAATCAGCCCCAGCATTTT
-,TRBJ2-2,TRBV29-1,-,CSVVKGIANTGELFF,TGCAGCGTTGTAAAGGGGATCGCGAACACCGGGGAGCTGTTTTTT
-,TRBJ2-7,TRBV28,-,CASSDRMRSSYEQYF,TGTGCCAGCAGCGACCGGATGCGAAGCTCCTACGAGCAGTACTTC
few,TRBJ2-7,TRBV6-9,-,CASSYLMDEQYF,TGTGCCAGCAGTTATCTAATGGACGAGCAGTACTTC
-,TRBJ2-1,TRBV30,-,CAWSFNAYPFF,TGTGCCTGGAGTTTTAACGCCTATCCGTTCTTC
few,TRBJ2-1,TRBV2,TRBD2,CASSEPTGSGSSYNEQFF,TGTGCCAGCAGTGAACCTACGGGTAGCGGGTCCTCCTACAATGAGCAGTTCTTC
-,TRBJ2-7,TRBV19,-,CASSIDAQGASYEQYF,TGTGCCAGTAGTATAGATGCACAGGGAGCGTCCTACGAGCAGTACTTC
-,TRBJ1-6,TRBV6-4,-,CASSDRDNSPLHF,TGTGCCAGCAGTGACAGGGATAATTCACCCCTCCACTTT
-,TRBJ2-5,TRBV7-2,-,CASSLDTTETQYF,TGTGCCAGCAGCTTAGATACAACAGAGACCCAGTACTTC
-,TRBJ2-3,TRBV7-2,-,CASSPLASDTQYF,TGTGCCAGCAGCCCCCTGGCGTCAGATACGCAGTATTTT
-,TRBJ2-2,TRBV13,-,CASSVDRGELFF,TGTGCCAGCAGCGTCGACAGGGGGGAGCTGTTTTTT
few,TRBJ1-1,TRBV15,-,CATSRGYTEAFF,TGTGCCACCAGCAGGGGTTACACTGAAGCTTTCTTT
-,TRBJ2-7,TRBV5-4,TRBD2,CASSLASGGAWYEQYF,TGTGCCAGCAGCTTGGCTAGCGGGGGGGCCTGGTACGAGCAGTACTTC
-,TRBJ1-6,TRBV30,TRBD1,CAWASTGGPYNSPLHF,TGTGCCTGGGCATCAACAGGGGGACCCTATAATTCACCCCTCCACTTT
-,TRBJ2-3,TRBV11-2,-,CASSLVGASSTTDTQYF,TGTGCCAGCAGCTTAGTTGGGGCTAGCTCCACCACAGATACGCAGTATTTT
-,TRBJ1-5,TRBV9,-,CASSATGYSNQPQHF,TGTGCCAGCAGCGCGACGGGGTATAGCAATCAGCCCCAGCATTTT
-,TRBJ2-7,TRBV5-5,-,CASSLLSQGHYEQYF,TGTGCCAGCAGCTTACTTAGTCAGGGCCACTACGAGCAGTACTTC
once,TRBJ1-1,TRBV7-2,-,CASSKGNTEAFF,TGTGCCAGCAGCAAGGGGAACACTGAAGCTTTCTTT
-,TRBJ1-1,TRBV11-2,-,CASSPWEEYTEAFF,TGTGCCAGCAGCCCCTGGGAAGAGTACACTGAAGCTTTCTTT
-,TRBJ1-1,TRBV6-5,-,CASSTYRARATEAFF,TGTGCCAGCAGTACTTACAGGGCCAGGGCCACTGAAGCTTTCTTT
-,TRBJ2-3,TRBV7-9,TRBD1,CASSLSTGVSTDTQYF,TGTGCCAGCAGCCTTTCGACAGGGGTTAGCACAGATACGCAGTATTTT
-,TRBJ2-5,TRBV5-4,TRBD1,CASSLGQGLETQYF,TGTGCCAGCAGCCTCGGACAGGGATTGGAGACCCAGTACTTC
few,TRBJ1-1,TRBV7-9,TRBD1,CASSRTGTEAFF,TGTGCCAGCAGCAGGACAGGCACTGAAGCTTTCTTT
-,TRBJ2-1,TRBV6-1,-,CASSEAHHREQFF,TGTGCCAGCAGTGAAGCCCACCACAGGGAGCAGTTCTTC
-,TRBJ2-1,TRBV11-3,-,CASSSRFSNEQFF,TGTGCCAGCAGCTCTCGATTCTCCAATGAGCAGTTCTTC
-,TRBJ1-2,TRBV6-1,-,CASSPGGAQNYGYTF,TGTGCCAGCAGCCCCGGGGGGGCCCAGAACTATGGCTACACCTTC
once,TRBJ1-1,TRBV4-3,-,CASSQGTSYNTEAFF,TGCGCCAGCAGCCAAGGGACGTCTTACAACACTGAAGCTTTCTTT
-,TRBJ1-1,TRBV30,-,CACISGEREGTEAFF,TGTGCCTGCATCTCCGGGGAGAGGGAAGGCACTGAAGCTTTCTTT
-,TRBJ1-5,TRBV30,TRBD1,CAWSFRTGAGRSNQPQHF,TGTGCCTGGAGTTTTCGGACAGGGGCAGGGAGGAGCAATCAGCCCCAGCATTTT
-,TRBJ2-1,TRBV7-8,TRBD1,CASSRYMTGSSYNEQFF,TGTGCCAGCAGCCGTTACATGACAGGGAGCTCCTACAATGAGCAGTTCTTC
-,TRBJ2-7,TRBV29-1,TRBD1,CSVEAWDRGVGSYEQYF,TGCAGCGTTGAAGCGTGGGACAGGGGCGTCGGGTCCTACGAGCAGTACTTC